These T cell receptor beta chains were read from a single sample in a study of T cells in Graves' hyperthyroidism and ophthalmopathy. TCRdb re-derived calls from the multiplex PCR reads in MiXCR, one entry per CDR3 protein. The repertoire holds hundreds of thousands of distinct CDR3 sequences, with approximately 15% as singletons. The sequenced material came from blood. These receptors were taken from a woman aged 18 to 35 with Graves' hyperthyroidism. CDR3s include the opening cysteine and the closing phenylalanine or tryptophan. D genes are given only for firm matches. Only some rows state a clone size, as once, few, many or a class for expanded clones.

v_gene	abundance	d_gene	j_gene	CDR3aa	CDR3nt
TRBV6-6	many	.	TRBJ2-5	CASSYLGTQETQYF	TGTGCCAGCAGTTACCTGGGGACCCAAGAGACCCAGTACTTC
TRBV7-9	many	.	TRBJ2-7	CASSFGTNEQYF	TGTGCCAGCAGCTTTGGTACCAACGAGCAGTACTTC
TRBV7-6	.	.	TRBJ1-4	CASSPQSNLNEKLFF	TGCGCCAGCAGCCCACAGAGCAACTTAAATGAAAAACTGTTTTTT
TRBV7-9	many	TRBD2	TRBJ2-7	CASSRTSGKEQYF	TGTGCCAGCAGCCGGACTAGCGGAAAAGAGCAGTACTTC
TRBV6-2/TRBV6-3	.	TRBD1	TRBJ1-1	CASSYTRGGNTEAFF	TGTGCCAGCAGTTACACCAGGGGGGGGAACACTGAAGCTTTCTTT
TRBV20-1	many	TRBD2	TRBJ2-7	CSASSGGPVNEQYF	TGCAGTGCTAGCTCGGGGGGTCCAGTTAACGAGCAGTACTTC
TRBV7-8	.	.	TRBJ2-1	CASSEVYFSVNEQFF	TGTGCCAGCAGTGAGGTTTACTTCTCGGTGAATGAGCAGTTCTTC
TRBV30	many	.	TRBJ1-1	CAWSRDMNTEAFF	TGTGCCTGGAGCAGGGATATGAACACTGAAGCTTTCTTT
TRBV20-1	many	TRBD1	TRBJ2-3	CSAKTGADTQYF	TGCAGTGCTAAAACAGGGGCAGATACGCAGTATTTT
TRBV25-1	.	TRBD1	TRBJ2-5	CASSLPGQEETQYF	TGTGCCAGCAGCCTACCGGGACAGGAAGAGACCCAGTACTTC
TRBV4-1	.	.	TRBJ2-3	CASSPKTSSTDTQYF	TGCGCCAGCAGCCCCAAGACTAGTAGCACAGATACGCAGTATTTT
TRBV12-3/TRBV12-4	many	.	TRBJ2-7	CASSFGAWAEQYF	TGTGCCAGCAGTTTTGGCGCGTGGGCCGAGCAGTACTTC
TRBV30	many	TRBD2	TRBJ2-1	CAWSVWRTSGRSYNEQFF	TGTGCCTGGAGTGTATGGCGGACTAGCGGGAGGTCCTACAATGAGCAGTTCTTC
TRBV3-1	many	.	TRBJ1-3	CASSQGGAGNTIYF	TGTGCCAGCAGCCAGGGGGGGGCTGGAAACACCATATATTTT
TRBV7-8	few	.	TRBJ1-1	CASSSRGLWTEAFF	TGTGCCAGCAGCTCCAGGGGCTTGTGGACTGAAGCTTTCTTT
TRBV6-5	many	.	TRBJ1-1	CASSYAGVENTEAFF	TGTGCCAGCAGTTACGCAGGGGTGGAGAACACTGAAGCTTTCTTT
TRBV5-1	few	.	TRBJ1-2	CASSQTNDGGYTF	TGCGCCAGCAGCCAAACCAATGACGGCGGCTACACCTTC
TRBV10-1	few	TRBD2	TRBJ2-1	CASSEHAGAYNEQFF	TGCGCCAGCAGTGAACATGCGGGGGCCTACAATGAGCAGTTCTTC
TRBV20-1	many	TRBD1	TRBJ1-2	CSAGTGGRASYGYTF	TGCAGTGCTGGGACAGGGGGCCGGGCCAGCTATGGCTACACCTTC
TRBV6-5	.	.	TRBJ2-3	CASSYSSLGTLSTDTQYF	TGTGCCAGCAGTTACTCGAGTTTAGGGACATTGAGCACAGATACGCAGTATTTT
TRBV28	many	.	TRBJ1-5	CASSPLLGGPGNQPQHF	TGTGCCAGCAGCCCACTTCTGGGGGGGCCCGGCAATCAGCCCCAGCATTTT
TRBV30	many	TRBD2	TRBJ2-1	CAWRRSGSLNEQFF	TGTGCCTGGAGAAGGAGCGGGAGTCTCAATGAGCAGTTCTTC
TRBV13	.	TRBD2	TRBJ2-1	CASSPPGLAERTRQFF	TGTGCCAGCAGCCCCCCTGGGCTAGCGGAGAGAACACGTCAGTTCTTC
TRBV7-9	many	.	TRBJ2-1	CASSPPQPRVTIDEQFF	TGTGCCAGCAGCCCCCCTCAGCCTAGGGTTACAATCGATGAGCAGTTCTTC
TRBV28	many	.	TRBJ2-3	CASSFLARDTQYF	TGTGCCAGCAGTTTCCTAGCGCGAGATACGCAGTATTTT
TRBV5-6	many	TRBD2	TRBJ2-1	CASSLLAGVHNEQFF	TGTGCCAGCAGCTTGTTAGCGGGAGTCCACAATGAGCAGTTCTTC
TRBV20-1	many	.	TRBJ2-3	CSAHGDSLGRTDTQYF	TGCAGTGCTCACGGGGACTCCCTGGGGCGCACAGATACGCAGTATTTT
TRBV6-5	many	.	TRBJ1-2	CASSYSNSRYGYTF	TGTGCCAGCAGTTACTCGAATTCACGGTATGGCTACACCTTC
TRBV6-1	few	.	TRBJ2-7	CASTAYGAYEQYF	TGTGCCAGCACGGCCTACGGGGCCTACGAGCAGTACTTC
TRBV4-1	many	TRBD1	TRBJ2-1	CASSQDSGGLYEQFF	TGCGCCAGCAGCCAAGATTCAGGGGGATTGTATGAGCAGTTCTTC
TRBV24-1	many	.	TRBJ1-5	CATSEQALGGLCRSNQPQHF	TGTGCCACCAGTGAGCAAGCCCTGGGGGGTCTCTGTAGGAGCAATCAGCCCCAGCATTTT
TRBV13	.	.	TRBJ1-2	CASSLGVSAGSYGYTF	TGTGCCAGCAGCTTAGGGGTCAGTGCAGGCTCCTATGGCTACACCTTC
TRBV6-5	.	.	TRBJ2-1	CASSYSGQHYNEQFF	TGTGCCAGCAGTTACTCGGGGCAGCACTACAATGAGCAGTTCTTC
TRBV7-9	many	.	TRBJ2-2	CASSPTQAGELFF	TGTGCCAGCAGCCCCACCCAAGCCGGGGAGCTGTTTTTT
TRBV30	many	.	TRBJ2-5	CAWDPGLLQETQYF	TGTGCCTGGGACCCGGGACTTTTGCAAGAGACCCAGTACTTC